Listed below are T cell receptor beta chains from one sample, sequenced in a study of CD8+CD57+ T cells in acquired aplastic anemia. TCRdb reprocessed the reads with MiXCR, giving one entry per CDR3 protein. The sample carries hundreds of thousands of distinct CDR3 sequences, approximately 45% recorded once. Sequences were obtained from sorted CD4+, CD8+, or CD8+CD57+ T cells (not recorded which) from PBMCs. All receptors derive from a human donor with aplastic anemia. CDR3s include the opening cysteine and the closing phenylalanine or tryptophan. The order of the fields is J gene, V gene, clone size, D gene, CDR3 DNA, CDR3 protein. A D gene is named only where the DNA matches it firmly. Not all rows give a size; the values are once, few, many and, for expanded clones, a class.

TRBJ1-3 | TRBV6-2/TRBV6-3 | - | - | TGTGCCAGCAGCCAAGAGCGGGAGGTAGAGACCATATATTTT | CASSQEREVETIYF
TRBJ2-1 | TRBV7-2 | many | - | TGTGCCAGCAGCTCACAATACAGGGATAATCAGCAGTTCTTC | CASSSQYRDNQQFF
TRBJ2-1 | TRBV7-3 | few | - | TGTGCCAGCAGCTTAAGTTCTCTTGGGACGGGGAACTCCTACAATGAGCAGTTCTTC | CASSLSSLGTGNSYNEQFF
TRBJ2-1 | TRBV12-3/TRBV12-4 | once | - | TGTGCCAGCAGAGCCGACAGAAACAATGAGCAGTTCTTC | CASRADRNNEQFF
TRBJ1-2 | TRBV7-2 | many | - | TGTGCCAGCAGCTTCCTTTCGGGCACAACCTCCTATGGCTACACCTTC | CASSFLSGTTSYGYTF
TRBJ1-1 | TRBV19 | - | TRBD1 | TGTGCCGCCCGACAGGGCCATGAAGCTTTCTTT | CAARQGHEAFF
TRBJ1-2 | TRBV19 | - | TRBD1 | TGTGCCAGTACCGAAACCGGAGGGTCCCCTCCGGGACAGGGCAGTCGTGGCTACACCTTC | CASTETGGSPPGQGSRGYTF
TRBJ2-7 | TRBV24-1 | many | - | TGTGCCACCACCAAGAGCCGGGGACTCTACGAGCAGTACTTC | CATTKSRGLYEQYF
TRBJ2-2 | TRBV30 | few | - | TGTGCCTGGAGTGATAACACCGGGGAGCTGTTTTTT | CAWSDNTGELFF
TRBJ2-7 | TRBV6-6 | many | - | TGTGCCAGCAGCCCGGACAGAGCCTACGAGCAGTACTTC | CASSPDRAYEQYF
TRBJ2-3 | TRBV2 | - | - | TGTGCCAGCAGTTACGCCCAGGATACGCAGTATTTT | CASSYAQDTQYF
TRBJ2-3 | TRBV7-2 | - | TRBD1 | TGTGCCAGCAGCTTGGGCGGACAGGATAGCACGGATACGCAGTATTTT | CASSLGGQDSTDTQYF
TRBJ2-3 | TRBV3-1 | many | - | TGTGCCAGCAGCCCGGGCGGGTCAAGCACAGATACGCAGTATTTT | CASSPGGSSTDTQYF
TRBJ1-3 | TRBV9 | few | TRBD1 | TGTGCCAGCAGCGCGACAGGGTCTGGAAACACCATATATTTT | CASSATGSGNTIYF
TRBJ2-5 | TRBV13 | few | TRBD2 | TGTGCCAGCAGTGGCGGGGGGGTTCAAGAGACCCAGTACTTC | CASSGGGVQETQYF
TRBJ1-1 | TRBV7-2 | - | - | TGTGCCAGCAGCGACAGGACGGGCACTGAAGCTTTCTTT | CASSDRTGTEAFF
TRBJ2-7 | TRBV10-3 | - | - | TGTGCCATCAGTTACGTGGATGGGGAGCAGTACTTC | CAISYVDGEQYF
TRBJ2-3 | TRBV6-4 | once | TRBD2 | TGTGCCATCAGGACTAGCGGGAGCACAGATACGCAGTATTTT | CAIRTSGSTDTQYF
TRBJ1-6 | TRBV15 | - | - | TGTGCCACCAGTGGGGGGAATAATTCACCCCTCCACTTT | CATSGGNNSPLHF
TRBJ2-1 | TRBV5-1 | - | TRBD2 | TGCGCCAGCAGCTCGACTAGCGGCCCTAAACAATACAATGAGCAGTTCTTC | CASSSTSGPKQYNEQFF
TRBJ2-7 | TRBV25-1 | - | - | TGTGCCAGCAGTGATTCCAACAGGGTCGACCCCTACGAGCAGTACTTC | CASSDSNRVDPYEQYF
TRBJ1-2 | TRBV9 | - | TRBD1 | TGTGCCAGCAGCGTAACGGGACAGGCAGATAACTATGGCTACACCTTC | CASSVTGQADNYGYTF
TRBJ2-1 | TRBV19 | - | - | TGTGCCAGTAGTATTCCGCTAAGGGGGGGTTACAATGAGCAGTTCTTC | CASSIPLRGGYNEQFF
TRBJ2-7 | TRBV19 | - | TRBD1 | TGTGCCAGTAGTGACCGGGACAGGGGTGGCGAGCAGTACTTC | CASSDRDRGGEQYF
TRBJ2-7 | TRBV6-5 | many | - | TGTGCCAGCAGTACCACCGGAAGCTCCTACGAGCAGTACTTC | CASSTTGSSYEQYF
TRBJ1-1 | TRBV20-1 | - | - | TGCAGTGCCAGTAGTATTGTGGGCACTGAAGCTTTCTTT | CSASSIVGTEAFF
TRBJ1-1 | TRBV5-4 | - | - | TGTGCCAGCATCCCCTCACCCGTCGACACTGAAGCTTTCTTT | CASIPSPVDTEAFF
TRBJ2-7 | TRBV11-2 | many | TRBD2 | TGTGCCAGCAGCGACAGTCTAGCGGGAGGATTCTCCTACGAGCAGTACTTC | CASSDSLAGGFSYEQYF
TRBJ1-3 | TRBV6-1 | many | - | TGTGCCAGCAGTGCGGGGAGACAGTTTTACTCTGGAAACACCATATATTTT | CASSAGRQFYSGNTIYF
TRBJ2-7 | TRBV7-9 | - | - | TGTGCCAGCAGCCTTGTCGTTGACGAGCAGTACTTC | CASSLVVDEQYF
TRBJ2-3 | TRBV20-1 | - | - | TGCAGTGCTAGACGGGCGGCAACGGGGGATACGCAGTATTTT | CSARRAATGDTQYF
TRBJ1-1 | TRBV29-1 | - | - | TGCAGCGTTGACAGAGGCACTGAAGCTTTCTTT | CSVDRGTEAFF
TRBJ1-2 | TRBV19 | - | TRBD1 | TGTGCCAGTAGTGCCGGGACAGGCTCTAACTATGGCTACACCTTC | CASSAGTGSNYGYTF
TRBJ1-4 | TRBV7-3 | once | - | TGTGCCAGCAGCTTCTACAGGGCAACTAATGAAAAACTGTTTTTT | CASSFYRATNEKLFF
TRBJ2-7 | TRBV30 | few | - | TGTGCCTCCTGGACACCCGTGGGCTCCTACGAGCAGTACTTC | CASWTPVGSYEQYF
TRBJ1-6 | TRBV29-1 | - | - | TGCAGCGTTGTCCGTGATAAGTCTCAACTCCACTTT | CSVVRDKSQLHF
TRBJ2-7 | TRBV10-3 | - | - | TGTGCCATTGGGGGGCAGGGAAGCTCCTACGAGCAGTACTTC | CAIGGQGSSYEQYF
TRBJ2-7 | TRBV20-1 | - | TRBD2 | TGCAGTGCTGTAAGCGGGAGCTCCTACGAGCAGTACTTC | CSAVSGSSYEQYF
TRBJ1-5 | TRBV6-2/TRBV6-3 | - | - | TGTGCCAGCAGTCAGGAGTTCAATCAGCCCCAGCATTTT | CASSQEFNQPQHF
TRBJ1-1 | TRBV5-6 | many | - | TGTGCCAGCAGTCCGGGGGGGCCGAACACTGAAGCTTTCTTT | CASSPGGPNTEAFF
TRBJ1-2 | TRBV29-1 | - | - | TGCACCGGGGGGCACGATGGCTACACCTTC | CTGGHDGYTF
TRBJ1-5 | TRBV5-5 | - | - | TGTGCCAGCAGTTCGCGGGGTCTAAGAAATCAGCCCCAGCATTTT | CASSSRGLRNQPQHF
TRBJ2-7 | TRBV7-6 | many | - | TGTGCCAGCAGCCTGAGTCCGGGACAAGTTTACGAGCAGTACTTC | CASSLSPGQVYEQYF
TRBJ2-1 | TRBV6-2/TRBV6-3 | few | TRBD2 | TGTGCCAGCAACGGCGGGAGTGGCAATGAGCAGTTCTTC | CASNGGSGNEQFF